This T cell receptor beta chain was recorded in a study of shared clonotypes between healthy human individuals. Study-wide findings and caveats: Donor clonotype sharing was expected to depend on sequencing depth.

The V gene's germline CDR1 is SGHRS and CDR2 YFSETQ. The CDR3 totals 13 residues. Trimming at V came to 0 bases and at J to 5 bases, leaving 1 base not matched to a gene. Assay: immunoSEQ multiplex PCR; the TCRdb copy retains only in-frame clones and omits some. Found here are about 2 million clones, around 96% of them singletons; the top ten hold under 1.5%. About this clone itself: Its antigen is as yet unknown.

In the naive CD8 group, cells lacked CD45RO and were positively selected for CCR7, so terminally differentiated effector memory CD45RA+ cells were left out. What was sequenced was naive CD8+ T cells sorted from blood. V gene TRBV5-1 combines with J gene TRBJ2-7; 8 bases map to TRBD2. This clonotype originated in a man younger than 35 in good health. This chain's CDR3 is CASSLVTSDEQYF. The CDR3 DNA reads as TGCGCCAGCAGCTTGGTGACTAGCGACGAGCAGTACTTC.